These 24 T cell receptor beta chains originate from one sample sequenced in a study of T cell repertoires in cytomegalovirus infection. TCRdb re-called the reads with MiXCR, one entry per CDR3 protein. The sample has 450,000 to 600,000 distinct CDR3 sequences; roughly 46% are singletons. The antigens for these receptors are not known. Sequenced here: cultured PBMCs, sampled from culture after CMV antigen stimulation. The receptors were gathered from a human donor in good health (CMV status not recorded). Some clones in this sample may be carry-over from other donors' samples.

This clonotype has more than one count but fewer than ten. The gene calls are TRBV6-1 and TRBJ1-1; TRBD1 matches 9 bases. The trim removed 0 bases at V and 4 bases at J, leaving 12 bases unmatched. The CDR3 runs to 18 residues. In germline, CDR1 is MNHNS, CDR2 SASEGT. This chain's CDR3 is CASSEAFGTGGAGTEAFF. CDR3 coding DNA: TGTGCCAGCAGTGAAGCTTTCGGAACAGGGGGCGCGGGCACTGAAGCTTTCTTT.

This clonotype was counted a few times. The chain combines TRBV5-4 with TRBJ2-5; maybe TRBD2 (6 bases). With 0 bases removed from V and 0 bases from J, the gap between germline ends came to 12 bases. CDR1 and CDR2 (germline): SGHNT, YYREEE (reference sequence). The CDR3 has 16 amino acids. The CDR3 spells CASSLVGLLNQETQYF. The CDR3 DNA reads TGTGCCAGCAGCTTGGTAGGACTACTAAACCAAGAGACCCAGTACTTC.

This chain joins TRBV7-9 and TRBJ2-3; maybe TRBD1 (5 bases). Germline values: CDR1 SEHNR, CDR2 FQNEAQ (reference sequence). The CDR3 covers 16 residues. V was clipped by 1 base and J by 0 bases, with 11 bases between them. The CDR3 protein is CASSLVSPGSTDTQYF. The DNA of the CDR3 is TGTGCCAGCAGCTTAGTATCCCCAGGGAGCACAGATACGCAGTATTTT.

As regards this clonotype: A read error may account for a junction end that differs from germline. The DNA of the CDR3 is TGTGTCAGCAGTTACTCGGTGATCCTGGGGGGTTCGACTGAAGCTTTCTTT. Residues: CVSSYSVILGGSTEAFF. The chain carries TRBV6-2 or TRBV6-3 and TRBJ1-1, with TRBD1 as a possible D gene (5 bases). CDR3 length: 17 residues. CDR1 is MNHEY and CDR2 is SVGEGT in the germline V gene.

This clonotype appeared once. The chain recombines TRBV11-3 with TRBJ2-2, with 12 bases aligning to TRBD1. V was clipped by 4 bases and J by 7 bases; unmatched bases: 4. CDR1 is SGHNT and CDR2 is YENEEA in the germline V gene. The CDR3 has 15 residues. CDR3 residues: CASSSGQGARGELFF. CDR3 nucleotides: TGTGCCAGCAGCTCGGGACAGGGGGCGCGCGGGGAGCTGTTTTTT.

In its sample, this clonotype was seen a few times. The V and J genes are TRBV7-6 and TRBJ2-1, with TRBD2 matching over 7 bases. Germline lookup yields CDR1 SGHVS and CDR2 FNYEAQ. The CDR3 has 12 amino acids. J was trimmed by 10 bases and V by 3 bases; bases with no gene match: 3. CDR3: CASSFGGTEQFF. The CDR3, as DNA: TGTGCCAGCAGCTTCGGGGGGACGGAGCAGTTCTTC.

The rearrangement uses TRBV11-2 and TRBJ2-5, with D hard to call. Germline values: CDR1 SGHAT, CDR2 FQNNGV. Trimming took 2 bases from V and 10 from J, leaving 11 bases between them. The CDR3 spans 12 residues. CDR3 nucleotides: TGTGCCAGCAGCTTATCGTCTGGGGACCAGTACTTC. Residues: CASSLSSGDQYF.

Here the CDR3 reads CASSPLTGGRTDTQYF. DNA for the CDR3: TGTGCCAGCAGCCCGTTAACGGGGGGCCGCACAGATACGCAGTATTTT. The chain couples TRBV5-8 to TRBJ2-3, with D possibly being TRBD2 (7 bases). Deletions cut 4 bases from V and 1 base from J, with 16 bases between. The CDR3 runs 16 residues. Germline lookup yields CDR1 SGHTS and CDR2 YDEGEE.

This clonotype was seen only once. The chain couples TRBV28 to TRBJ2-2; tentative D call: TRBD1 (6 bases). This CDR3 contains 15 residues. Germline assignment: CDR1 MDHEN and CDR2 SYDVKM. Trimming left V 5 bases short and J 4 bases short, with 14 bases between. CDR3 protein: CASSAYRESTGELFF. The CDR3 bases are TGTGCCAGCAGTGCATACAGGGAAAGCACCGGGGAGCTGTTTTTT.

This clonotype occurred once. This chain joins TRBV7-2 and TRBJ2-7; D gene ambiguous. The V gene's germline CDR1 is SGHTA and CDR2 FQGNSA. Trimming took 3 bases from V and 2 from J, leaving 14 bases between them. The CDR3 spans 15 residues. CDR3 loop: CASSFYAAKTYEQYF. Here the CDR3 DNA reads TGTGCCAGCAGCTTTTATGCGGCAAAGACCTACGAGCAGTACTTC.

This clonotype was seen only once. The CDR3 DNA sequence: TGTGCCAGCAGTTGGGCTAGCGGGAGTGCAGAGGAGACCCAGTACTTC. As protein: CASSWASGSAEETQYF. V and J are TRBV6-1 and TRBJ2-5, with 10 bases that match TRBD2. Looked up from germline, CDR1 is MNHNS and CDR2 is SASEGT. V shed 5 bases, J shed 5 bases, and the junction held 11 bases outside the gene matches. This CDR3 has 16 residues.

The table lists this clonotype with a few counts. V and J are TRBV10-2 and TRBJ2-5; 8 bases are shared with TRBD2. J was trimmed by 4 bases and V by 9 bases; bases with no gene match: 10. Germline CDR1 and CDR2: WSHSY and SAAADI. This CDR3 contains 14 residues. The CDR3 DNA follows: TGCGCCAGTCGAGAACCGGGACTAGGAGAGACCCAGTACTTC. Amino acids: CASREPGLGETQYF.

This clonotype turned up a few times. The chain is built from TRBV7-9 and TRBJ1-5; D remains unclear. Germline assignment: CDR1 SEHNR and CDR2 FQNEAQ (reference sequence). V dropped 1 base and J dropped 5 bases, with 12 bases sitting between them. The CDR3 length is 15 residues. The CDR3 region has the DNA TGTGCCAGCAGCTTAGATGGAGGGTCCGATCAGCCCCAGCATTTT. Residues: CASSLDGGSDQPQHF. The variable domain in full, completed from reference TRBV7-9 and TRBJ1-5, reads DTGVSQNPRHKITKRGQNVTFRCDPISEHNRLYWYRQTLGQGPEFLTYFQNEAQLEKSRLLSDRFSAERPKGSFSTLEIQRTEQGDSAMYLCASSLDGGSDQPQHFGDGTRLSIL.

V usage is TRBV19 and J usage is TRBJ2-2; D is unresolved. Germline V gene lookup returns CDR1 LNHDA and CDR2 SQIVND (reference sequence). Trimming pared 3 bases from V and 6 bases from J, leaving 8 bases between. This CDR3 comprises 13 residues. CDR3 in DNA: TGTGCCAGTAGTATTACCGGTGCCGGGGAGCTGTTTTTT. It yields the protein CASSITGAGELFF.

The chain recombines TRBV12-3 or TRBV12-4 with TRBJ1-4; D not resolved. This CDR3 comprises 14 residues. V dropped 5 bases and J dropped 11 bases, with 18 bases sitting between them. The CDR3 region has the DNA TGTGCCAGCAGTAACCCCTTGCGAAAAAGGAAACTGTTTTTT. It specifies CASSNPLRKRKLFF.

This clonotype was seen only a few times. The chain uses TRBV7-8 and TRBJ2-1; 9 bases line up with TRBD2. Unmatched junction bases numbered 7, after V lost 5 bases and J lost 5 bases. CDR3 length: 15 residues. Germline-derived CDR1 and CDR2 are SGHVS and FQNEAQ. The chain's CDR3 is CASSPGLARHNEQFF. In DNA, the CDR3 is TGTGCCAGCAGCCCAGGACTAGCGAGACACAATGAGCAGTTCTTC.

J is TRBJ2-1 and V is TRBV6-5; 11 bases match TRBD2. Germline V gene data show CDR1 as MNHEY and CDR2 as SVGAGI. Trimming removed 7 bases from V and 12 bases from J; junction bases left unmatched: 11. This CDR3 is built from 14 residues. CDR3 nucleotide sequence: TGTGCCAGCACCATTCGATTAGCGGGAGGGCCGCAGTTCTTC. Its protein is CASTIRLAGGPQFF.

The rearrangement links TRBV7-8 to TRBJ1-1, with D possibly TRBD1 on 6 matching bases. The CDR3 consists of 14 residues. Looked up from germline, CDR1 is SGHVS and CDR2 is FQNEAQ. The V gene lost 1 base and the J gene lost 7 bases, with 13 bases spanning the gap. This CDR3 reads CASSLVRQAGEAFF. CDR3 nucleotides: TGTGCCAGCAGCTTAGTTAGACAGGCGGGTGAAGCTTTCTTT.

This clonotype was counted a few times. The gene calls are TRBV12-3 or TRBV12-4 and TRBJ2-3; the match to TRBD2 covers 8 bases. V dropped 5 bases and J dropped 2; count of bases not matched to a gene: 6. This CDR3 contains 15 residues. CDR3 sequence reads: CASSQAGVTTDTQYF. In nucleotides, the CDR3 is TGTGCCAGCAGTCAAGCGGGAGTGACCACAGATACGCAGTATTTT.

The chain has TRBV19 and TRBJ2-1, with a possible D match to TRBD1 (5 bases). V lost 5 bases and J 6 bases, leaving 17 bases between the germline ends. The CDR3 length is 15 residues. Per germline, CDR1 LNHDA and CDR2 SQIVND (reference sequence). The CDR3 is CASSDRTRQFNEQFF. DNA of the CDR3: TGTGCCAGTAGTGATCGGACACGGCAGTTCAATGAGCAGTTCTTC. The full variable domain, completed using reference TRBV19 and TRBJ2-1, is DGGITQSPKYLFRKEGQNVTLSCEQNLNHDAMYWYRQDPGQGLRLIYYSQIVNDFQKGDIAEGYSVSREKKESFPLTVTSAQKNPTAFYLCASSDRTRQFNEQFFGPGTRLTVL.

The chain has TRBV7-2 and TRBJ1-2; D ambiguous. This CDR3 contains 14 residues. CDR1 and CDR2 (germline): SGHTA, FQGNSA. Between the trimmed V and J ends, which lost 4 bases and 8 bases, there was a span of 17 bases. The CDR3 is CASSYLLDWLGYTF. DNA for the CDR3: TGTGCCAGCAGCTACCTCCTGGACTGGTTAGGCTACACCTTC.

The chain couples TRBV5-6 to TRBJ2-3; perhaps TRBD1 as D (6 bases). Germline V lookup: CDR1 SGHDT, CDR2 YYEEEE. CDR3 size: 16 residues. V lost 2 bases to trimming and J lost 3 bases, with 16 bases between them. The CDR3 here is CASSFLPQTGTDTQYF. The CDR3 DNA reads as TGTGCCAGCAGCTTCTTGCCGCAAACAGGGACAGATACGCAGTATTTT. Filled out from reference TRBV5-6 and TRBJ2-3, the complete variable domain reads DAGVTQSPTHLIKTRGQQVTLRCSPKSGHDTVSWYQQALGQGPQFIFQYYEEEERQRGNFPDRFSGHQFPNYSSELNVNALLLGDSALYLCASSFLPQTGTDTQYFGPGTRLTVL.

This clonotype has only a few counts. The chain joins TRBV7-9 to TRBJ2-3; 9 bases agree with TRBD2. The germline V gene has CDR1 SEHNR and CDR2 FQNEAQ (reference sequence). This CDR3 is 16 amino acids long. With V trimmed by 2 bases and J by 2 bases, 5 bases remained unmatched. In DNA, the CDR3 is TGTGCCAGCAGCTTACCGAGACTAGCGGTCACAGATACGCAGTATTTT. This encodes CASSLPRLAVTDTQYF.

This CDR3 is CASSYGASIQPQHF. CDR3 sequence (DNA): TGTGCCAGCAGTTACGGGGCGTCGATTCAGCCCCAGCATTTT. The rearrangement links TRBV6-6 to TRBJ1-5, with D possibly TRBD1 on 5 matching bases. Germline V gene data show CDR1 as MNHNY and CDR2 as SVGAGI (reference sequence). This CDR3 region has 14 residues. V lost 2 bases, J lost 6 bases, and 11 bases lay in between.